Reported below is one TCR beta chain. Its antigen is still unknown. The read terminates 3 residues before the CDR3 end, so the remaining end is supplied by the germline J gene. The sample belongs to a study of T cell clonality in common variable immunodeficiency. Study observations and caveats: Fewer TCRbeta clones were shared among CVID subjects than controls.

Generated by immunoSEQ multiplex PCR, the TCRdb table keeps only in-frame clones and is missing some. This repertoire holds tens of thousands of clones, and none appear only once. The germline gives CDR1 SGHTA, CDR2 FQGNSA. The CDR3 runs to 15 residues. The V gene is TRBV7-2, the J gene TRBJ2-4, with unresolved D. This sequence was found in a person aged 18-70 years in good health. Source material: peripheral blood mononuclear cells. The sequenced CDR3 bases are TGTGCCAGCAGCACCGTGTTTGGATTTAACTATGGT. Amino acids: CASSTVFGFNYG. The CDR3, in full, reads CASSTVFGFNYGQYF.